This T cell receptor (beta chain) derives from a study of regulatory T cells in long-lasting Graves disease (dated by TCRdb to about 2021). Study-level background: Persistent Graves' disease meant more than 5 years of antithyroid drug treatment with TSH receptor autoantibodies that stayed positive. A total of around 35 samples underwent TCR sequencing: about 13 from persistent and about 20 from newly diagnosed Graves' disease patients. This study used TCR sequencing and RNA sequencing of peripheral blood to compare persistent Graves' disease patients against newly diagnosed Graves' disease patients. In the clinical cohort, patients with persistent Graves' disease had used antithyroid drugs for an average of about 9.3 years. The study was conducted in China and was registered as a clinical trial.

About this clonotype itself: Its target antigen remains unknown. Per-base quality was not reported, and no clone a single base away is much larger than it.

Including cysteine and phenylalanine, the CDR3 has 14 amino acids. This entry keeps only the CDR3 DNA: 42 bases, framed from base 1. The germline V gene gives CDR1 as SGHTA and CDR2 as FQGNSA. V lost 5 bases and J lost 5 bases; the stretch between them is 15 bases long. Library preparation used multiplex PCR. TCRdb shows the sequencer as Illumina HiSeq 4000. iRepertoire HTBI primers and Arm-PCR amplification of CDR3 regions were used to construct TCR beta libraries. PCR products were gel purified before sequencing. Per the authors' processing: Across samples, 55 to 80 TRBV and 14 TRBJ segments were identified and used for gene usage analysis of CDR3 amino acid clonotypes. Filtered high-quality paired reads were merged into contigs using COPE and FqMerger. Contigs were aligned with BLAST to IMGT TRBV, TRBD and TRBJ reference genes, and CDR3 was defined per IMGT. Any clonotype with a frequency above 0.1% was counted as a highly expanded clone. Shannon entropy was used to measure repertoire diversity, and the Gini coefficient was used to measure V-J evenness. Public clonotypes were defined as clonotypes shared by more than one individual. TCRdb reprocessing: public reads trimmed at Q25 with fastp, clones called with MiXCR, in-frame beta chains kept. Every entry covers one CDR3 protein and lists the most common genes and DNA from its rows. TCRdb's processing, not the authors' own work, is the source of the V and J calls. For this sample there are about 660,000 distinct CDR3 sequences; 25% to 35% appear just once. The ten largest clones represent about 42% of the sample.

In the paper's terms, the time point label means: persistent/refractory GD, antithyroid drugs over 5 years with positive TRAb. For both TCR sequencing and RNA sequencing, RNA was extracted from PBMCs in TRIzol. The diagnosis of Graves' disease followed American Thyroid Association guidelines. Patients were recruited from an endocrinology department in Xi'an, China. Each patient gave roughly 10 milliliters of peripheral blood, collected in an EDTA anticoagulant tube. Ficoll Paque Plus density gradient separation was used to isolate PBMCs, and no further T cell sorting was performed. An Agilent 2100 Bioanalyzer and agarose gel were used to check RNA quality, while a NanoDrop 2000 measured RNA concentration. Findings and caveats that apply to the study as a whole: Only peripheral blood was studied, because thyroid tissue, the primary lesion, was inaccessible. Sequencing and analysis were restricted to the TCR beta chain. Patients with persistent disease shared more public clonotypes (about 2,700) than newly diagnosed patients did (around 1,000). The authors acknowledged the small sample size as a limitation that may reduce accuracy. Persistent disease showed preferential use of TRBV28, TRBJ1-2 and TRBJ2-5, whereas newly diagnosed disease favored TRBV20-1 and TRBJ2-1. Compared with newly diagnosed patients, patients with persistent Graves' disease had lower TCR Shannon entropy and fewer highly expanded clones, which suggests clonal expansion.

This sequence originates from a female donor with Graves disease. The rearranged chain carries TRBV7-2 and TRBJ1-2, with an unclear D gene assignment. Sequencing used peripheral blood mononuclear cells (PBMCs), obtained when the disease was refractory, from a patient treated with antithyroid drugs. The DNA is as follows: TGTGCCAGCAGCCGAGCCTCCGCCTCTTATGGCTACACCTTC. Translated, this gives CASSRASASYGYTF.